The TCR beta chain described here comes from a study of identifying expanded T cells in peripheral blood. This clone was recorded once. TCRdb's table, derived via immunoSEQ multiplex PCR, lists solely in-frame clones and lacks some. The sample includes around 100,000 clones, roughly 88% of them seen just once. The CDR3 extends over 12 amino acids. CDR1 is ENHRY and CDR2 is SYGVKD in the germline V gene. V lost 6 bases and J lost 12; bases outside the gene matches: 10. The sequence derives from a person aged 18 to 70 in good health. The J gene is TRBJ1-1, the V gene TRBV10-3, with TRBD1 matching over 7 bases. The source material was blood. The CDR3 here is CAISHRQGGTFF. CDR3 in DNA: TGTGCCATCAGCCACAGACAGGGTGGTACTTTCTTT.